This T cell receptor beta chain came from a study of T cell repertoires in cytomegalovirus infection. Study at large: A matching HLA type, together with CMV infection, was signaled by public TCR beta signatures. Findings of the study overall: Adding up the frequency of public TCR beta families identified people who carried CMV plus the relevant HLA. Dominant in the ex vivo response were TCR beta clonotypes restricted by HLA-C and specific for CMV.

This clonotype has at least ten counts. No antigen is known for it. Germline CDR1 SGHVS, CDR2 FNYEAQ. V lost 5 bases to trimming and J lost 0 bases, with 14 bases between them. The CDR3 sequence is 15 residues long. TCRdb re-called the reads through MiXCR, storing one row per CDR3 protein. The sample comprises almost 550,000 distinct CDR3 sequences, about 15% of which are singletons, and about 24% rests with the top ten. This sequence was found in a human donor in good health (CMV status not recorded). Some clones in this sample may be carry-over from other donors' samples. Sequenced sample: CD8+ T cells from PBMCs. The chain links TRBV7-6 to TRBJ2-7, with a possible D match to TRBD2 (5 bases). In DNA, the CDR3 is TGTGCCAGCAGCCCGAGCGGTTATCCCTCCTACGAGCAGTACTTC. Translation: CASSPSGYPSYEQYF.